This T cell receptor (beta chain) was sequenced in a study of T cells in tumors after PD-1 blockade. Input was about 550 ng to 6,500 ng of genomic DNA from tumor or blood. Clones were read by immunoSEQ multiplex PCR, and TCRdb kept only the in-frame ones, dropping some. The sample shows about 33,000 clones, more than 70% of them seen only once. The germline V and J ends were trimmed by 1 base and 6 bases, with 12 bases remaining between them. CDR3 size: 13 residues. Germline CDR1 reads GTSNPN; CDR2 reads SVGIG (reference sequence). This specimen consisted of PBMCs, obtained before anti-PD-1 treatment. The chain has TRBV30 and TRBJ1-2, with D possibly matching TRBD1 (5 bases). The TCR originated in a human donor with basal cell carcinoma. The chain's CDR3 is CAWSEGREDGYTF. CDR3 bases: TGTGCCTGGAGTGAAGGCAGGGAAGATGGCTACACCTTC.